This is a list of T cell receptor beta chains from one sample in a study of CXCR3-negative and CXCR3-positive naive CD8 T cells. From the 5' RACE reads, TCRdb lists one entry per CDR3 protein and no DNA. The sample has over 150,000 distinct CDR3 sequences; the top ten hold around 0.5%. The material sequenced was naive CXCR3+ CD8+ T cells from blood. The source is a human donor in good health. Some clones in this sample may be carry-over from other donors' samples. Each CDR3 is given with its conserved first and last residue.

TRBJ2-7 | TRBV7-9 | CASTETGSYEQYF
TRBJ1-2 | TRBV29-1 | CSVEEGRRDYGYTF
TRBJ2-7 | TRBV4-2 | CASSHYFGYEQYF
TRBJ1-2 | TRBV2 | CASSEAGQGAPQGLNYGYTF
TRBJ2-3 | TRBV5-1 | CASSYTFLGGGGTDTQYF
TRBJ1-5 | TRBV12-3/TRBV12-4 | CASSSDLSRENQPQHF
TRBJ1-2 | TRBV6-2/TRBV6-3 | CASGAGNYGYTF
TRBJ2-7 | TRBV12-3/TRBV12-4 | CASSHTSGEAYEQYF
TRBJ2-3 | TRBV4-2 | CASSQVERATDTQYF
TRBJ2-5 | TRBV9 | CASSVETGAETQYF
TRBJ1-5 | TRBV20-1 | CSARDMGEGNQPQHF
TRBJ1-1 | TRBV6-4 | CASSDSLEKGITEAFF
TRBJ2-3 | TRBV7-3 | CASSLEGTLLTDTQYF
TRBJ1-5 | TRBV4-3 | CASSQDRYSNQPQHF
TRBJ2-7 | TRBV4-1 | CASSLGPQGGEQYF
TRBJ2-3 | TRBV28 | CASSLEGGGTDTQYF
TRBJ2-3 | TRBV7-3 | CASSLWGGERTDTQYF
TRBJ1-2 | TRBV12-3/TRBV12-4 | CASEQGTYGYTF
TRBJ2-1 | TRBV25-1 | CASSESGSYNGQFF
TRBJ2-7 | TRBV5-1 | CASSPRDYGYEQYF
TRBJ2-7 | TRBV7-9 | CASSLDPTGQGSISYEQYF
TRBJ2-1 | TRBV18 | CASSETGLGTEQFF
TRBJ2-1 | TRBV29-1 | CSAYLEGIGEQFF
TRBJ2-2 | TRBV6-5 | CASSGLADNTGELFF